The T cell receptor beta chain described here comes from a study of CD8 T cells in ankylosing spondylitis. TCRdb called the 5' RACE reads again in MiXCR, with one record for every CDR3 protein. The table lists 750,000 to 850,000 distinct CDR3 sequences, 10% to 15% of them singletons. Points from the study as a whole: Significant enrichment of disease-linked clones was reportedly seen in matched ankylosing spondylitis synovial fluid. Blood from ankylosing spondylitis patients appeared to carry a characteristic roughly 8-variant TCR beta motif.

This clonotype was picked up many times. Its antigen remains unknown. Germline CDR1 and CDR2: WNHNN and SYGVQD (reference sequence). The CDR3 is 13 amino acids. Germline trimming cut 5 bases from V and 8 bases from J; bases unmatched to any gene: 1. The chain joins TRBV10-1 to TRBJ2-1, with 12 bases matching TRBD2. The clonotype originates from a male donor with ankylosing spondylitis. Sequencing was carried out using blood, either unsorted or a sorted T cell fraction (not recorded which). The CDR3 bases are TGCGCCAGCAGTCGACTAGCGGGAGATGAGCAGTTCTTC. This sequence encodes CASSRLAGDEQFF.